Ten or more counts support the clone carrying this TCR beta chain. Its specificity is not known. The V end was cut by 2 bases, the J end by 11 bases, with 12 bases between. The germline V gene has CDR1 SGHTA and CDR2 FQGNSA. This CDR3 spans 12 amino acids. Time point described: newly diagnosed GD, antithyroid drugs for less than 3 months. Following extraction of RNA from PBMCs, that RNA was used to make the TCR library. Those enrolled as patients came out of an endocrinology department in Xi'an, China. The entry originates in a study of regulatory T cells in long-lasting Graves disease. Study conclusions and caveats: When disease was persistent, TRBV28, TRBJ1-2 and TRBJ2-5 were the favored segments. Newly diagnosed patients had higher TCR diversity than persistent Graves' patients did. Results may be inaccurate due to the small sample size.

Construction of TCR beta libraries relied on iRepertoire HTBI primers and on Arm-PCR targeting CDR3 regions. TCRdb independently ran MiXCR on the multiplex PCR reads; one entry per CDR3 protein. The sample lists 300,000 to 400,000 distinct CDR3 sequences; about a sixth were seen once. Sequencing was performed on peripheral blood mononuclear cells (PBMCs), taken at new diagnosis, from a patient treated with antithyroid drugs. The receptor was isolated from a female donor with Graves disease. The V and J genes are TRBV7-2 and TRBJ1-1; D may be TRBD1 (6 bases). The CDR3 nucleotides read TGTGCCAGCAGCTTACTTCAGGGGTTCGCTTTCTTT. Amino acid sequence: CASSLLQGFAFF.